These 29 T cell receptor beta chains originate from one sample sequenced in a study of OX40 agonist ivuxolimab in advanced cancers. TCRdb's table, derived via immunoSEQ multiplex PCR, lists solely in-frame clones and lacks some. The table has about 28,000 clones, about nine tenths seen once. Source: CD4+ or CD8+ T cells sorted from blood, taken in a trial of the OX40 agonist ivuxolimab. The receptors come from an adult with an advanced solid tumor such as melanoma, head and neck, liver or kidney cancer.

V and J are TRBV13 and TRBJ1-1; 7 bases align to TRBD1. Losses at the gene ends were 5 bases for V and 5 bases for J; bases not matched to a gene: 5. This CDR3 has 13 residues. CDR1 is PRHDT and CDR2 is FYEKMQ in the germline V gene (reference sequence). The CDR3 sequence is CASSGRDRTEAFF. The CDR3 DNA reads TGTGCCAGCAGCGGCCGGGACAGAACTGAAGCTTTCTTT.

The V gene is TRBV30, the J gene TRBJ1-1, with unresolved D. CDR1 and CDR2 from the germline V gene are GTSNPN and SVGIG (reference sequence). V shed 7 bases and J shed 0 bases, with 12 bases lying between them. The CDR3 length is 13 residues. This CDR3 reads CAFPGTLNTEAFF. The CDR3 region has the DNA TGTGCCTTTCCGGGAACTCTGAACACTGAAGCTTTCTTT.

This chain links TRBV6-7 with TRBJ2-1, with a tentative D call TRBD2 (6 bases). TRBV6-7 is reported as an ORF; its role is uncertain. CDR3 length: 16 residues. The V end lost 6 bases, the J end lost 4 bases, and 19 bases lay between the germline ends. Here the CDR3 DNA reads TGTGCCAGCAGCAATGTTAGGAGGGAGGCGTACAATGAGCAGTTCTTC. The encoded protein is CASSNVRREAYNEQFF.

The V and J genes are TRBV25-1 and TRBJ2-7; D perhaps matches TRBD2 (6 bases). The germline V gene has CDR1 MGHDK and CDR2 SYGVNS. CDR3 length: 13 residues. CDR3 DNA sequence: TGTGCTTCGTCACCGGGGGTCTCCTACGAGCAGTACTTC. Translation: CASSPGVSYEQYF.

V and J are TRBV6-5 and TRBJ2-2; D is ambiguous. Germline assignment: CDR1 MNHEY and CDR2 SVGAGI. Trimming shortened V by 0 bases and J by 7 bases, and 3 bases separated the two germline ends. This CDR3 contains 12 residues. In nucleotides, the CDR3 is TGTGCCAGCAGTTACTCGAACGGGGAGCTGTTTTTT. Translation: CASSYSNGELFF.

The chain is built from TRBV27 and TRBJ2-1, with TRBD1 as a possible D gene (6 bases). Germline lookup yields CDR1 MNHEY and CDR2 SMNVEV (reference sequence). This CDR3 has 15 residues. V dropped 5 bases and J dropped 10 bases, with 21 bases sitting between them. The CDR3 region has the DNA TGTGCCAGCAGTCTATTCATCCAGGGGAATTCGGAGCAGTTCTTC. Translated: CASSLFIQGNSEQFF.

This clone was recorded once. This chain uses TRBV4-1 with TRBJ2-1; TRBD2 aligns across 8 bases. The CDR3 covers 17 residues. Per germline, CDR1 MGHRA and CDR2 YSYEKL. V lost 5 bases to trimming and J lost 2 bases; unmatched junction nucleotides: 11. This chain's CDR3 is CASSYTLAGPAYNEQFF. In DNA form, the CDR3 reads TGCGCCAGCAGCTATACCCTAGCGGGCCCCGCCTACAATGAGCAGTTCTTC.

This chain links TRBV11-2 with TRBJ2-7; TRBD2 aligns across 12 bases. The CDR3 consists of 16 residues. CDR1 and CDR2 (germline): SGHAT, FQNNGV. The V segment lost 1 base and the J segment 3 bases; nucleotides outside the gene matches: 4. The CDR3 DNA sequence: TGTGCCAGCAGCTTAGGACTAGCGGGAGATAGCTACGAGCAGTACTTC. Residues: CASSLGLAGDSYEQYF.

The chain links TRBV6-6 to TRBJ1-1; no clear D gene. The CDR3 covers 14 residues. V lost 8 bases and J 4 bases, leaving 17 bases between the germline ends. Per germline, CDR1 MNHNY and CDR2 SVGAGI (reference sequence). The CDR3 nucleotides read TGTGCCAGCTACTCTTACGACTCGAGCACTGAAGCTTTCTTT. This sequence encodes CASYSYDSSTEAFF.

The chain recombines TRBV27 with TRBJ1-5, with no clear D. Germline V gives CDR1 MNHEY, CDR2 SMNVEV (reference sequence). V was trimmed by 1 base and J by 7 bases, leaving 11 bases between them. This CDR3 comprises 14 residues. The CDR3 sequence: CASSLYHGRQPQHF. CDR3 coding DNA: TGTGCCAGCAGTTTATATCACGGTCGGCAGCCCCAGCATTTT.

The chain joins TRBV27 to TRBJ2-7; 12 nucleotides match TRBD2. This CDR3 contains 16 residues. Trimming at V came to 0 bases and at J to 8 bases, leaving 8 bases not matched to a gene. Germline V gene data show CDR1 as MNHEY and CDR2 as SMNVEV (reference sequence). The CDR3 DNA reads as TGTGCCAGCAGTTTATCGCGGCTAGCGGGAGGGTCCAAGCAGTACTTC. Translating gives CASSLSRLAGGSKQYF.

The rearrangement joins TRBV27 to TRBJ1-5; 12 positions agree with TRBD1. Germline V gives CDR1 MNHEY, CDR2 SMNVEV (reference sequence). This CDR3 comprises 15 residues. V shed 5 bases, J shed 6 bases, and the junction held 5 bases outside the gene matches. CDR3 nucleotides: TGTGCCAGCAGTACCGGGACAGGGGGCTTTCAGCCCCAGCATTTT. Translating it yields CASSTGTGGFQPQHF.

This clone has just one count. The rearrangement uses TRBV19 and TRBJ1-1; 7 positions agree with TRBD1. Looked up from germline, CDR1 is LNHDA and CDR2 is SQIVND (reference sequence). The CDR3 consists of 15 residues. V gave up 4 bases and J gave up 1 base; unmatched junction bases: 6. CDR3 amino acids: CASSNFGTANTEAFF. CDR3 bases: TGTGCCAGTAGTAACTTTGGGACAGCGAACACTGAAGCTTTCTTT.

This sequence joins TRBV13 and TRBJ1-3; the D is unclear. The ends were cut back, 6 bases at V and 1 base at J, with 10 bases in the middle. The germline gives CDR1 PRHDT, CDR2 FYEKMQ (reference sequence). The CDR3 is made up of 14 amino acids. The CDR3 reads CASSSMESGNTIYF. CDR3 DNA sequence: TGTGCCAGCAGTTCAATGGAATCTGGAAACACCATATATTTT.

The CDR3 sequence is CASSRSSAPRAYNEQFF. DNA of the CDR3: TGTGCCAGCAGCCGAAGTAGCGCGCCGCGGGCCTACAATGAGCAGTTCTTC. This chain connects TRBV7-8 to TRBJ2-1; a possible D gene is TRBD2 (5 bases). V gave up 5 bases and J gave up 2 bases, with 19 bases separating them. This CDR3 spans 17 amino acids. Germline CDR1 SGHVS, CDR2 FQNEAQ.

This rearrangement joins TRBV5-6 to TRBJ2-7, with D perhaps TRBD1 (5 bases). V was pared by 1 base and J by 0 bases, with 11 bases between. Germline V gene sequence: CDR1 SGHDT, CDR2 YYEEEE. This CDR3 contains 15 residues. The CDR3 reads CASSLPRASSYEQYF. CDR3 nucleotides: TGTGCCAGCAGCTTGCCCAGGGCCAGCTCCTACGAGCAGTACTTC.

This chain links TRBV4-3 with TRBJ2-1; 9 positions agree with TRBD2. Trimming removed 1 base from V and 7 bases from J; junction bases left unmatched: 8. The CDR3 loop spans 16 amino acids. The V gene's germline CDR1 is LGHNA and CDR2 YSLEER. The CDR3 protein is CASSQVASGMSNEQFF. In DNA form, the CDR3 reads TGCGCCAGCAGCCAAGTGGCTAGCGGGATGAGTAATGAGCAGTTCTTC.

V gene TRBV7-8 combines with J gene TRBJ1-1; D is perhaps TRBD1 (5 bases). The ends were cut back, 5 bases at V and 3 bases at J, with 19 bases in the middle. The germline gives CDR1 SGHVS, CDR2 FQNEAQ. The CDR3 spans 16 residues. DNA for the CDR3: TGTGCCAGCAGCACCTGGGACGTAAGGGGAGACACTGAAGCTTTCTTT. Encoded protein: CASSTWDVRGDTEAFF.

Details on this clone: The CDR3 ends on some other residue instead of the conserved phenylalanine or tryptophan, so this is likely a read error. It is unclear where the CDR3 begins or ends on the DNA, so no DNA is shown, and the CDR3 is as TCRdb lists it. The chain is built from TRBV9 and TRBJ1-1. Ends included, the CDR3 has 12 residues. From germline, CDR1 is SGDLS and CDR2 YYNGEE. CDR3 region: CASSTTPGPLVV.

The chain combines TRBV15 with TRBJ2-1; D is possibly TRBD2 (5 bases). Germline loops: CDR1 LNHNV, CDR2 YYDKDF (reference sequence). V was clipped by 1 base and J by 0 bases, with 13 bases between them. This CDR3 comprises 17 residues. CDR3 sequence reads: CATSRGVATSSYNEQFF. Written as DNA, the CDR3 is TGTGCCACCAGCAGAGGGGTAGCGACGAGCTCCTACAATGAGCAGTTCTTC.

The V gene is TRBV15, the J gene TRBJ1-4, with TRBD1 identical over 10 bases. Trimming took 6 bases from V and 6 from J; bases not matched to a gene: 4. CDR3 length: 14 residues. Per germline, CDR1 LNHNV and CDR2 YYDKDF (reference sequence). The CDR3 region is CATSTGQGDEKLFF. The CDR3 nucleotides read TGTGCCACCAGTACCGGACAGGGGGATGAAAAACTGTTTTTT.

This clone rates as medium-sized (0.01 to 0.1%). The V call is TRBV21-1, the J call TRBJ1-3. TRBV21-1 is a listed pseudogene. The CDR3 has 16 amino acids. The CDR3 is CASSKGIKGSGNTIYF. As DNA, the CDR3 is TGTGCCAGCAGCAAAGGGATTAAAGGTTCTGGAAACACCATATATTTT.

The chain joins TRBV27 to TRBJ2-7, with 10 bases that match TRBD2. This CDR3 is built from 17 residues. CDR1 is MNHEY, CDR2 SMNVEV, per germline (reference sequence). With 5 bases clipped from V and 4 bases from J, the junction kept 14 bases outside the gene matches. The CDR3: CASSSPRVGSGRYEQYF. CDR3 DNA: TGTGCCAGCAGTAGCCCCCGTGTTGGTAGCGGGAGGTACGAGCAGTACTTC.

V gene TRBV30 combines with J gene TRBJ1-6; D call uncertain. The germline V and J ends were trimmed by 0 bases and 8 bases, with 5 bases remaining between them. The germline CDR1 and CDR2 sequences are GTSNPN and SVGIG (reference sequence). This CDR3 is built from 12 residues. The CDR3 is CAWSVLDSPLHF. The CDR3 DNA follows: TGTGCCTGGAGTGTGCTGGATTCACCCCTCCACTTT.

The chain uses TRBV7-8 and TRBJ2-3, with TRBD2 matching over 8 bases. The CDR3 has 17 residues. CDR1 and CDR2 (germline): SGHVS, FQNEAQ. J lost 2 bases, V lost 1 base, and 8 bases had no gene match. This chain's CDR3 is CASSLVWLAGITDTQYF. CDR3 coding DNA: TGTGCCAGCAGCTTAGTTTGGCTAGCGGGTATCACAGATACGCAGTATTTT.

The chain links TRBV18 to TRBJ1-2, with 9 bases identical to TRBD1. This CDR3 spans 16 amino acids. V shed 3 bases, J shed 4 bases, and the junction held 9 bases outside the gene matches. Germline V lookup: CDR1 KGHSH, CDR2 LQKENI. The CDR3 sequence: CASSPREGQGIYGYTF. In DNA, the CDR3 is TGTGCCAGCTCACCCCGCGAAGGACAGGGGATCTATGGCTACACCTTC.

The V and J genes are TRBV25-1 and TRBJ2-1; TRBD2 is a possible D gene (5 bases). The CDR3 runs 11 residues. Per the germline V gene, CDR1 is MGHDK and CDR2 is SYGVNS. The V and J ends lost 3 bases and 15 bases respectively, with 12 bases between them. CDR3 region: CASSDYTTRFF. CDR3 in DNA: TGTGCCAGCAGTGACTACACCACTAGGTTCTTC.

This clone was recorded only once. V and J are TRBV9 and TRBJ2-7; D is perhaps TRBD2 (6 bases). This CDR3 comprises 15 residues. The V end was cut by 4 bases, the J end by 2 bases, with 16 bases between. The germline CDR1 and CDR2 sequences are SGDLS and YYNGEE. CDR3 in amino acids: CASSNRHSGPYEQYF. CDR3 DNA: TGTGCCAGCAGCAACCGGCACAGCGGGCCCTACGAGCAGTACTTC.

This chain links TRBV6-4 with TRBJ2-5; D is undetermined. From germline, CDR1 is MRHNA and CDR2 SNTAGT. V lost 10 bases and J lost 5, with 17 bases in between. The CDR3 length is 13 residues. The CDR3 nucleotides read TGTGCCAACGTAGGGTGCCGTAGTGAGACCCAGTACTTC. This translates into CANVGCRSETQYF.